Below are 4 T cell receptor beta chains sequenced from a single sample in a study of T cells in Graves' hyperthyroidism and ophthalmopathy. Amplified TCR beta CDR3 regions came from RNA transcripts. The HTBI primer set drove a first-round RT-PCR of the TCR CDR3. TCRdb fed the multiplex PCR reads into MiXCR, producing one record per CDR3 protein. The data hold fewer than 800,000 distinct CDR3 sequences, with about 17% observed a single time. Sequenced sample: blood. The receptors stem from a man aged 18-30 years with Graves' hyperthyroidism.

This clonotype was counted a few times. The chain recombines TRBV19 with TRBJ2-7; unclear D gene. This CDR3 region has 16 residues. V was shortened by 6 bases and J by 0 bases, with 18 bases between the two germline ends. Germline values: CDR1 LNHDA, CDR2 SQIVND (reference sequence). The CDR3 DNA is TGTGCCAGTAGCACCGTTGGACCGGGCGGCTCCTACGAGCAGTACTTC. As protein: CASSTVGPGGSYEQYF.

Comments on this clonotype: The junction departs from germline at one end; a sequencing error may be responsible. The chain is built from TRBV7-9 and TRBJ2-4; either TRBD1 or TRBD2 may fit D (5 bases each). The CDR3 has 14 residues. Germline V gives CDR1 SEHNR, CDR2 FQNEAQ (reference sequence). In nucleotides, the CDR3 is TGCGCCAGCAGCACAGATCCGGGACAAAACATTCAGTACTTC. It specifies CASSTDPGQNIQYF.

This clonotype has a count of ten or more. The chain has TRBV6-1 and TRBJ2-2; either TRBD1 or TRBD2 may fit D (5 bases each). The germline V gene has CDR1 MNHNS and CDR2 SASEGT. Trimming stripped 8 bases from V and 6 bases from J, with 16 bases between. This CDR3 has 14 amino acids. As DNA, the CDR3 is TGTGCCAGCCGGGACCTAGTAAATCCCGGGGAGCTGTTTTTT. It is translated as CASRDLVNPGELFF.

This clonotype was counted many times. J is TRBJ2-1 and V is TRBV24-1, with D unresolved. The CDR3 covers 18 residues. V was trimmed by 0 bases and J by 0 bases, leaving 14 bases between them. The germline gives CDR1 KGHDR, CDR2 SFDVKD. CDR3 residues: CATSDLQVRTSSYNEQFF. The DNA of the CDR3 is TGTGCCACCAGTGATTTGCAAGTCCGCACCTCCTCCTACAATGAGCAGTTCTTC.